This T cell receptor beta chain was identified in a study of T cell responses to AZD1222 COVID-19 vaccine. Study-level points and caveats: Two AZD1222 administrations were followed by greater Spike-specific TCR breadth and depth. Of the AZD1222 recipients, only 5 to 7 were seropositive at baseline. Donors were chiefly white British, with a greater number of females, and clonal diversity was perhaps underestimated.

Measured with immunoSEQ multiplex PCR; TCRdb has only the in-frame clones, and not every one. The sample records 99,000 or so clones, about 85% being singletons. With respect to this clone: The antigen is not known.

Trimming removed 9 bases from V and 0 bases from J, with 12 bases in between. Germline V lookup: CDR1 LNHDA, CDR2 SQIVND (reference sequence). The CDR3 has 14 residues. This TCR was recovered from an adult in good health. The chain links TRBV19 to TRBJ1-3; D not resolved. The source material was peripheral blood, sampled on day 0 of AZD1222 vaccination. This CDR3 is CASASTNSGNTIYF. CDR3 DNA sequence: TGTGCCAGCGCTTCGACAAACTCTGGAAACACCATATATTTT. The full variable domain, its missing parts supplied by reference TRBV19 and TRBJ1-3, is DGGITQSPKYLFRKEGQNVTLSCEQNLNHDAMYWYRQDPGQGLRLIYYSQIVNDFQKGDIAEGYSVSREKKESFPLTVTSAQKNPTAFYLCASASTNSGNTIYFGEGSWLTVV.